Listed here are 23 T cell receptor beta chains from one sample, sequenced in a study of OX40 agonist ivuxolimab in advanced cancers. This table comes from immunoSEQ multiplex PCR, and its TCRdb copy is limited to in-frame clones, with some not included. The sample includes more than 45,000 clones, 85% to 95% of them seen just once. This specimen was CD4+ or CD8+ T cells sorted from blood, taken in a trial of the OX40 agonist ivuxolimab. The receptors originated from an adult with an advanced solid tumor such as melanoma, head and neck, liver or kidney cancer.

The genes are TRBV28 and TRBJ2-7; D gene ambiguous. Trimming took 4 bases from V and 1 from J, leaving 8 bases between them. CDR1 and CDR2 (germline): MDHEN, SYDVKM. The CDR3 is made up of 13 amino acids. The CDR3: CASSSPASYEQYV. CDR3 sequence (DNA): TGTGCCAGCAGTTCCCCAGCATCCTACGAGCAGTACGTC.

The chain recombines TRBV5-1 with TRBJ1-1, with D unclear. Trimming pared 6 bases from V and 3 bases from J, leaving 12 bases between. Germline V gene lookup returns CDR1 SGHRS and CDR2 YFSETQ. The CDR3 is made up of 13 amino acids. CDR3 amino acids: CASTRPGDTEAFF. DNA of the CDR3: TGCGCCAGCACTAGACCCGGGGACACTGAAGCTTTCTTT.

This chain connects TRBV7-9 to TRBJ2-2; D not resolved. The CDR3 has 13 amino acids. Trimming shortened V by 4 bases and J by 1 base, and 4 bases separated the two germline ends. Germline V gives CDR1 SEHNR, CDR2 FQNEAQ (reference sequence). The CDR3 nucleotides read TGTGCCAGCAGCTCCTGGAACACCGGGGAGCTGTTTTTT. This translates into CASSSWNTGELFF.

The chain uses TRBV12-5 and TRBJ1-3; TRBD1 agrees at 12 bases. This CDR3 is 19 amino acids long. The trim removed 2 bases at V and 4 bases at J, leaving 12 bases unmatched. Germline V gene lookup returns CDR1 LGHNT and CDR2 FRNRAP. As DNA, the CDR3 is TGTGCTAGTGGTTTGCAGGTCCGGGACAGGGGGCTCCTCGGAAACACCATATATTTT. It codes for CASGLQVRDRGLLGNTIYF.

This chain links TRBV4-1 with TRBJ1-1; weak D call: TRBD1 (5 bases). V was trimmed by 1 base and J by 4 bases, leaving 7 bases between them. Germline V gives CDR1 MGHRA, CDR2 YSYEKL. This CDR3 region has 13 residues. The CDR3 sequence: CASSQGGSTEAFF. The CDR3 region has the DNA TGCGCCAGCAGCCAAGGGGGGTCCACTGAAGCTTTCTTT.

The J gene is TRBJ1-4, the V gene TRBV7-8, with D uncertain. Germline CDR1 and CDR2: SGHVS and FQNEAQ. V lost 6 bases and J 0 bases, leaving 14 bases between the germline ends. The length of the CDR3 is 16 residues. In DNA form, the CDR3 reads TGTGCCAGCAGTCCTGAGTCAGCCGCAACTAATGAAAAACTGTTTTTT. Its translation: CASSPESAATNEKLFF. Supplemented by reference TRBV7-8 and TRBJ1-4, the full variable domain reads GAGVSQSPRYKVAKRGQDVALRCDPISGHVSLFWYQQALGQGPEFLTYFQNEAQLDKSGLPSDRFFAERPEGSVSTLKIQRTQQEDSAVYLCASSPESAATNEKLFFGSGTQLSVL.

The gene calls are TRBV19 and TRBJ1-5; TRBD1 aligns across 7 bases. J was trimmed by 6 bases and V by 7 bases; bases with no gene match: 6. Germline loops: CDR1 LNHDA, CDR2 SQIVND (reference sequence). The CDR3 is made up of 13 amino acids. The CDR3 here is CASTPRGGQPQHF. CDR3 nucleotide sequence: TGTGCCAGTACCCCCAGGGGGGGTCAGCCCCAGCATTTT.

The chain links TRBV19 to TRBJ1-5, with 7 positions matching TRBD1. From germline, CDR1 is LNHDA and CDR2 SQIVND (reference sequence). V shed 3 bases and J 3 bases; nucleotides not matched to a gene: 17. The CDR3 is 19 residues long. This chain's CDR3 is CASSMKGPTGERANQPQHF. Written as DNA, the CDR3 is TGTGCCAGTAGTATGAAGGGCCCCACAGGGGAACGGGCCAATCAGCCCCAGCATTTT.

The chain is built from TRBV19 and TRBJ2-7; weak D call: TRBD2 (5 bases). Germline V gene lookup returns CDR1 LNHDA and CDR2 SQIVND (reference sequence). The CDR3 extends over 11 amino acids. The V and J ends lost 5 bases and 7 bases respectively, with 9 bases between them. DNA for the CDR3: TGTGCCAGTAGTGGAGGAGGAGAGCAGTACGTC. Its translation is CASSGGGEQYV.

The rearrangement uses TRBV14 and TRBJ2-3, with a possible D match to TRBD1 (6 bases). This CDR3 comprises 17 residues. Trimming took 1 base from V and 3 from J, leaving 17 bases between them. The germline V gene encodes CDR1 SGHDN and CDR2 FVKESK. The CDR3 DNA sequence: TGTGCCAGCAGCCAAGTTGGCGGCACGGGGACAACAGATACGCAGTATTTT. Translated: CASSQVGGTGTTDTQYF. Full variable domain (rest looked up from reference TRBV14 and TRBJ2-3): EAGVTQFPSHSVIEKGQTVTLRCDPISGHDNLYWYRRVMGKEIKFLLHFVKESKQDESGMPNNRFLAERTGGTYSTLKVQPAELEDSGVYFCASSQVGGTGTTDTQYFGPGTRLTVL.

This chain joins TRBV19 and TRBJ1-1; TRBD1 aligns across 7 bases. The CDR3 runs 13 residues. Germline CDR1 and CDR2: LNHDA and SQIVND (reference sequence). The V segment lost 6 bases and the J segment 1 base; nucleotides outside the gene matches: 2. Written as DNA, the CDR3 is TGTGCCAGTAGAGACAGGGAGAACACTGAAGCTTTCTTT. This sequence encodes CASRDRENTEAFF.

This rearrangement joins TRBV28 to TRBJ1-1; 8 bases map to TRBD1. CDR1 is MDHEN and CDR2 is SYDVKM in the germline V gene. The CDR3 consists of 13 residues. V lost 6 bases and J lost 7; bases outside the gene matches: 7. CDR3 nucleotide sequence: TGTGCCAGCAGCCCCCGGGGACAGGTTGAAGCTTTCTTT. Its translation is CASSPRGQVEAFF. Drawing the rest from reference TRBV28 and TRBJ1-1, the complete variable domain is DVKVTQSSRYLVKRTGEKVFLECVQDMDHENMFWYRQDPGLGLRLIYFSYDVKMKEKGDIPEGYSVSREKKERFSLILESASTNQTSMYLCASSPRGQVEAFFGQGTRLTVV.

This clone was seen once. The chain combines TRBV5-1 with TRBJ1-6; D perhaps matches TRBD1 (5 bases). This CDR3 region has 14 residues. The ends were cut back, 0 bases at V and 13 bases at J, with 14 bases in the middle. From germline, CDR1 is SGHRS and CDR2 YFSETQ. The CDR3 DNA reads TGCGCCAGCAGCTTGGACGGGGGTGCACCGCCCCTCCACTTT. Protein sequence: CASSLDGGAPPLHF.

CDR3 in amino acids: CASSPTSGGPNEQFF. CDR3 sequence (DNA): TGTGCCAGCAGCCCGACTAGCGGGGGGCCGAATGAGCAGTTCTTC. This chain joins TRBV7-9 and TRBJ2-1, with 13 bases fitting TRBD2. CDR1 is SEHNR and CDR2 is FQNEAQ in the germline V gene (reference sequence). V lost 5 bases to trimming and J lost 7 bases; unmatched junction nucleotides: 5. The CDR3 has 15 amino acids. Together with reference TRBV7-9 and TRBJ2-1, the CDR3 gives the full variable domain: DTGVSQNPRHKITKRGQNVTFRCDPISEHNRLYWYRQTLGQGPEFLTYFQNEAQLEKSRLLSDRFSAERPKGSFSTLEIQRTEQGDSAMYLCASSPTSGGPNEQFFGPGTRLTVL.

The chain combines TRBV27 with TRBJ1-4; weak D call: TRBD1 (5 bases). Germline CDR1 MNHEY, CDR2 SMNVEV (reference sequence). The CDR3 totals 15 residues. The V gene lost 0 bases and the J gene lost 4 bases, with 9 bases spanning the gap. This CDR3 is CASSLSWGGNEKLFF. CDR3 sequence (DNA): TGTGCCAGCAGTTTATCGTGGGGGGGTAATGAAAAACTGTTTTTT.

The chain joins TRBV19 to TRBJ1-2; D is ambiguous. V lost 11 bases, J lost 2 bases, and 12 bases lay in between. Germline loops: CDR1 LNHDA, CDR2 SQIVND (reference sequence). The CDR3 extends over 12 amino acids. The CDR3 loop reads CALADNNYGYTF. The CDR3 nucleotides are TGTGCCCTCGCCGACAACAACTATGGCTACACCTTC.

This chain links TRBV10-2 with TRBJ1-6; D gene unclear. Germline CDR1 reads WSHSY; CDR2 reads SAAADI. CDR3 length: 15 residues. V was cut by 3 bases and J by 0 bases, with 6 bases left in between. The CDR3 sequence is CASSDRSSYNSPLHF. CDR3 DNA sequence: TGCGCCAGCAGTGACAGGAGCTCCTATAATTCACCCCTCCACTTT.

V and J are TRBV9 and TRBJ2-1; 12 positions match TRBD1. The CDR3 covers 16 residues. Germline CDR1 SGDLS, CDR2 YYNGEE. V lost 4 bases to trimming and J lost 4 bases; unmatched junction nucleotides: 6. The chain's CDR3 is CASSLKGQGAYNEQFF. The CDR3 coding sequence is TGTGCCAGCAGCCTAAAGGGACAGGGGGCTTACAATGAGCAGTTCTTC.

V usage is TRBV6-1 and J usage is TRBJ2-3, with a tentative D call TRBD1 (7 bases). Trimming left V 5 bases short and J 5 bases short, with 14 bases between. Germline CDR1 is MNHNS and CDR2 is SASEGT. The CDR3 has 14 residues. The CDR3 DNA follows: TGTGCCAGCAGTCCAACAGGGGAGGTAGATACGCAGTATTTT. Its translation is CASSPTGEVDTQYF.

The rearrangement uses TRBV28 and TRBJ2-7; 7 positions agree with TRBD1. CDR3 length equals 14 residues. V was pared by 2 bases and J by 7 bases, with 8 bases of the junction left unmatched. Germline V CDR1 and CDR2: MDHEN, SYDVKM. CDR3: CASSLRGQGSEQYV. For the CDR3, the DNA is TGTGCCAGCAGTTTAAGGGGGCAGGGGAGTGAGCAGTACGTC.

This clone appeared a single time. This chain links TRBV21-1 with TRBJ2-7. TRBV21-1 is a known pseudogene. The CDR3 has 14 amino acids. The CDR3 protein is CASRGQDLSYEQYV. CDR3 nucleotide sequence: TGTGCCAGCCGGGGGCAGGACCTCTCCTACGAGCAGTACGTC.

The chain couples TRBV28 to TRBJ1-1; 8 bases line up with TRBD1. CDR3 size: 17 residues. Germline values: CDR1 MDHEN, CDR2 SYDVKM. J gave up 5 bases and V 6 bases, and 17 bases lay outside the gene matches. For the CDR3, the DNA is TGTGCCAGCAGCGCCGGGCTGGACAGGGTTAGTCTGACTGAAGCTTTCTTT. Its protein product is CASSAGLDRVSLTEAFF. The whole variable domain, remainder taken from reference TRBV28 and TRBJ1-1, is DVKVTQSSRYLVKRTGEKVFLECVQDMDHENMFWYRQDPGLGLRLIYFSYDVKMKEKGDIPEGYSVSREKKERFSLILESASTNQTSMYLCASSAGLDRVSLTEAFFGQGTRLTVV.

The rearrangement uses TRBV5-6 and TRBJ1-2; no reliable D call. V gave up 3 bases and J gave up 8 bases, with 14 bases separating them. CDR1 is SGHDT and CDR2 is YYEEEE in the germline V gene. This CDR3 is built from 13 residues. The CDR3 DNA reads TGTGCCAGCAGCTCCCTTTTTAAGGCCGGCTACACCTTC. It yields the protein CASSSLFKAGYTF.